Below are 4 T cell receptor beta chains sequenced from a single sample in a study of shared clonotypes between healthy human individuals. Produced via immunoSEQ multiplex PCR; TCRdb's table is partial and in-frame only. Of 800,000 to 1,200,000 clones listed, around three quarters are singletons. Source material: memory CD4+ T cells from PBMCs. Stated subset: CD45RA-negative fraction. These receptors were collected from a man younger than 35 in good health. Some clones in this sample may be carry-over from other donors' samples.

This clone was counted once. The rearrangement joins TRBV7-3 to TRBJ2-1; D gene ambiguous. V gave up 3 bases and J gave up 0 bases, with 9 bases separating them. The CDR3 is 15 residues long. CDR1 is SGHTA, CDR2 FQGTGA, per germline. The CDR3 coding sequence is TGTGCCAGCAGCTTTGGTCCTAGCTCCTACAATGAGCAGTTCTTC. Its protein is CASSFGPSSYNEQFF.

This chain uses TRBV19 with TRBJ1-6, with TRBD1 as a possible D gene (5 bases). The CDR3 runs to 15 residues. V was trimmed by 5 bases and J by 5 bases, leaving 13 bases between them. Germline loops: CDR1 LNHDA, CDR2 SQIVND (reference sequence). The CDR3 region has the DNA TGTGCCAGTAGTCCGCGGGACCGAGATAATTCACCCCTCCACTTT. Translation: CASSPRDRDNSPLHF.

The chain employs TRBV18 and TRBJ2-7; 7 bases agree with TRBD1. V trimming: 0 bases; J trimming: 4 bases; junction bases outside the gene matches: 3. CDR1 and CDR2 (germline): KGHSH, LQKENI. The CDR3 totals 14 residues. In DNA form, the CDR3 reads TGTGCCAGCTCACCACCGACAGGGAAGTACGAGCAGTACTTC. It specifies CASSPPTGKYEQYF.

The chain carries TRBV6-5 and TRBJ2-7; 7 positions agree with TRBD2. Trimming at V came to 5 bases and at J to 0 bases, leaving 7 bases not matched to a gene. CDR1 and CDR2 (germline): MNHEY, SVGAGI. This CDR3 spans 15 amino acids. This chain's CDR3 is CASSPSSGRSYEQYF. The CDR3, as DNA: TGTGCCAGCAGTCCATCTAGCGGACGCTCCTACGAGCAGTACTTC.